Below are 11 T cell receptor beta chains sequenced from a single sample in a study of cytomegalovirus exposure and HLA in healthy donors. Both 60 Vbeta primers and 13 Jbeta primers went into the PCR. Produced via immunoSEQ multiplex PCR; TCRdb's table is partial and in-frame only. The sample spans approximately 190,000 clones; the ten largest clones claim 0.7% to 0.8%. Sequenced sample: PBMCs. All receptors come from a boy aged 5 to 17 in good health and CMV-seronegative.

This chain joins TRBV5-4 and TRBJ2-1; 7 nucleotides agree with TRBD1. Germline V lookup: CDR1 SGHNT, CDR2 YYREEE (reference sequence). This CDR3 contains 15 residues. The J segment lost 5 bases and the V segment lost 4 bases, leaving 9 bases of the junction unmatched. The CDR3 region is CASSPRTGFNNEQFF. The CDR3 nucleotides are TGTGCCAGCAGCCCACGGACAGGCTTTAACAATGAGCAGTTCTTC.

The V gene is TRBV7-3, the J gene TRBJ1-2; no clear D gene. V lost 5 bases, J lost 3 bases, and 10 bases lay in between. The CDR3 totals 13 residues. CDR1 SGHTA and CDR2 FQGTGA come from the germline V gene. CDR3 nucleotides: TGTGCCAGCAGCCCGTCGGTCGACTATGGCTACACCTTC. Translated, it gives CASSPSVDYGYTF.

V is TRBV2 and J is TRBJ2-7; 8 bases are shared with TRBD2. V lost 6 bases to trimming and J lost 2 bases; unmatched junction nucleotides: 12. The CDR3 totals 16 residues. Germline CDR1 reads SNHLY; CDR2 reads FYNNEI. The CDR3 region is CASRRDLRGAPYEQYF. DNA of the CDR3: TGTGCCAGCAGGAGGGACTTGCGGGGGGCCCCCTACGAGCAGTACTTC.

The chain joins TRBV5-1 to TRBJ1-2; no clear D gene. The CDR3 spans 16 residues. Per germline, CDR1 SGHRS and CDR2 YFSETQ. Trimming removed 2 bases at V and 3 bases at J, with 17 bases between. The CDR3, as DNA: TGCGCCAGCAGCTTACCTAGGGAGTCTGAGGACTATGGCTACACCTTC. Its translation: CASSLPRESEDYGYTF.

Written as DNA, the CDR3 is TGTGCCAGCAGTTACAGGCAGGGTGACTATGGCTACACCTTC. It specifies CASSYRQGDYGYTF. The chain has TRBV6-5 and TRBJ1-2; D is possibly TRBD1 (5 bases). The germline V gene encodes CDR1 MNHEY and CDR2 SVGAGI. This CDR3 contains 14 residues. Trimming shortened V by 2 bases and J by 3 bases, and 10 bases separated the two germline ends.

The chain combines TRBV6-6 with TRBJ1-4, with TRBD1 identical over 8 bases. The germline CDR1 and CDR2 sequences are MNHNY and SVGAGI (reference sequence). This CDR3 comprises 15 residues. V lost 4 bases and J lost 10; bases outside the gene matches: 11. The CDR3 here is CASSSPTGVPGKLFF. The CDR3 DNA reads TGTGCCAGCAGTTCCCCGACAGGGGTTCCAGGAAAACTGTTTTTT.

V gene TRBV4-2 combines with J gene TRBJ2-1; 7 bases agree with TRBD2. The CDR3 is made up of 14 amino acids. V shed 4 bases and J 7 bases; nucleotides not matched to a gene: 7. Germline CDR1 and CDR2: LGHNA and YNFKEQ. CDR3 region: CASSPLPGGNEQFF. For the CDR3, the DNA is TGTGCCAGCAGCCCCCTGCCCGGGGGGAATGAGCAGTTCTTC.

The CDR3 coding sequence is TGTGCCAGCAGCTTAAATTCAGATAACACTGAAGCTTTCTTT. Protein sequence: CASSLNSDNTEAFF. This chain connects TRBV7-3 to TRBJ1-1, with D unclear. V lost 1 base, J lost 2 bases, and 8 bases lay in between. Germline assignment: CDR1 SGHTA and CDR2 FQGTGA. CDR3 length equals 14 residues.

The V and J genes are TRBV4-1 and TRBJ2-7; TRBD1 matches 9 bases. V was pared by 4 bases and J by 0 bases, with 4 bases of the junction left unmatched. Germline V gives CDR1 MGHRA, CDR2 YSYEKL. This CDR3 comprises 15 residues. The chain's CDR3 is CASSPPGQGSYEQYF. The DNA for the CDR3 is TGCGCCAGCAGCCCCCCGGGACAGGGCTCCTACGAGCAGTACTTC.

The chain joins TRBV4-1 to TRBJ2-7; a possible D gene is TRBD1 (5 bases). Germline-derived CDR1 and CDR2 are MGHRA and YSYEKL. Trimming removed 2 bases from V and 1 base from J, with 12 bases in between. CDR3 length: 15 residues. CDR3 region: CASSQLTGRSYEQYF. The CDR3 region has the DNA TGCGCCAGCAGCCAACTAACAGGACGATCCTACGAGCAGTACTTC.

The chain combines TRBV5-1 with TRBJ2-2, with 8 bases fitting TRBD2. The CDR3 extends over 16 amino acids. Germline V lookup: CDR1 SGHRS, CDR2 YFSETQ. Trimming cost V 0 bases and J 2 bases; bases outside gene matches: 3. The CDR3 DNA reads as TGCGCCAGCAGCTTGGTAGCGGGGACTAACACCGGGGAGCTGTTTTTT. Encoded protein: CASSLVAGTNTGELFF. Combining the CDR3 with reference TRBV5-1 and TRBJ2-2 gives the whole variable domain KAGVTQTPRYLIKTRGQQVTLSCSPISGHRSVSWYQQTPGQGLQFLFEYFSETQRNKGNFPGRFSGRQFSNSRSEMNVSTLELGDSALYLCASSLVAGTNTGELFFGEGSRLTVL.